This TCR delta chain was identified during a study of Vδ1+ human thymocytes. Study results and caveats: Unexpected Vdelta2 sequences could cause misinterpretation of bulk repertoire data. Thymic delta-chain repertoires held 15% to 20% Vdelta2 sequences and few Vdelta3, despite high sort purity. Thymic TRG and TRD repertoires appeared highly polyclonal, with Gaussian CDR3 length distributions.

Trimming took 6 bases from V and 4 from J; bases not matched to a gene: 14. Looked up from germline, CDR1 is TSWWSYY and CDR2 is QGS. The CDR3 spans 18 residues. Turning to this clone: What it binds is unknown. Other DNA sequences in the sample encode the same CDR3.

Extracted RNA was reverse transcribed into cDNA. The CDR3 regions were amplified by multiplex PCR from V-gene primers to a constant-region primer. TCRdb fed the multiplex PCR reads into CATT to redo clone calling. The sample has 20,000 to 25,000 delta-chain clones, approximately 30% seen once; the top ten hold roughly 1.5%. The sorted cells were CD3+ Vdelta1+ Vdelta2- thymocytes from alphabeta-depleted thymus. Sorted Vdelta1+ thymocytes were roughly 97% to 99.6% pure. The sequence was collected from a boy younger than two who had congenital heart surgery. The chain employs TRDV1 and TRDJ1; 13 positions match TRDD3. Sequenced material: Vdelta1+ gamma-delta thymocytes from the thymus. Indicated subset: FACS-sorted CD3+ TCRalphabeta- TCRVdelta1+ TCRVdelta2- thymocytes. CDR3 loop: CALGLRSFTGGYGDKLIF. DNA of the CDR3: TGTGCTCTTGGACTAAGGTCCTTCACTGGGGGATACGGCGATAAACTCATCTTT.